This TCR beta chain derives from a study of blood T cell repertoires in COVID-19. The wider study: The United States, Italy and Spain provided the acute and convalescent COVID-19 samples. T cells, B-cell-depleted T cells, or PBMCs provided the cDNA or gDNA that served as material.

As originally analysed: It was from reference gene primer amplification that nucleated cell counts were estimated. Sequencing was performed with immunoSEQ multiplex PCR; in TCRdb, only in-frame clones are kept and a portion is missing. V, J and clone size derive from that table, while D and trimming were established from the DNA sequence. Of tens of thousands of clones in the sample, roughly four fifths were seen once. The CDR3 is 14 amino acids. Looked up from germline, CDR1 is GTSNPN and CDR2 is SVGIG (reference sequence). Trimming removed 8 bases at V and 4 bases at J, with 18 bases between. V gene TRBV30 combines with J gene TRBJ2-1, with a tentative D call TRBD2 (6 bases). The clonotype originates from a human donor in a cohort sampled during active COVID-19. Source material: peripheral blood. Here the CDR3 DNA reads TGTGCCGGCGCGGGGAAAGGGGCGTACAATGAGCAGTTCTTC. Protein product: CAGAGKGAYNEQFF. Full variable domain (missing parts from reference TRBV30 and TRBJ2-1): SQTIHQWPATLVQPVGSPLSLECTVEGTSNPNLYWYRQAAGRGLQLLFYSVGIGQISSEVPQNLSASRPQDRQFILSSKKLLLSDSGFYLCAGAGKGAYNEQFFGPGTRLTVL.